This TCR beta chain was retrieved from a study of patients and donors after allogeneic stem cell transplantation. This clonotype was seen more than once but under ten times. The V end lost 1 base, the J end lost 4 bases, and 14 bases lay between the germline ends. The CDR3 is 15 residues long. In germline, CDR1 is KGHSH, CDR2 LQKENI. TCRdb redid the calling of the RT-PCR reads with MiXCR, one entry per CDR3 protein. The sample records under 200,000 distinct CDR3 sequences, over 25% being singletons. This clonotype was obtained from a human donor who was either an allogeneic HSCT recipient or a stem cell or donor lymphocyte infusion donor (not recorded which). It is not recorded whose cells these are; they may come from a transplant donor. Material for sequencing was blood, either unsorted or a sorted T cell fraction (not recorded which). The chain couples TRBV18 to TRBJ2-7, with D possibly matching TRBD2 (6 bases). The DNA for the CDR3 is TGTGCCAGCTCACCACGGAGGGCCATGGAATACGAGCAGTACTTC. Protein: CASSPRRAMEYEQYF.